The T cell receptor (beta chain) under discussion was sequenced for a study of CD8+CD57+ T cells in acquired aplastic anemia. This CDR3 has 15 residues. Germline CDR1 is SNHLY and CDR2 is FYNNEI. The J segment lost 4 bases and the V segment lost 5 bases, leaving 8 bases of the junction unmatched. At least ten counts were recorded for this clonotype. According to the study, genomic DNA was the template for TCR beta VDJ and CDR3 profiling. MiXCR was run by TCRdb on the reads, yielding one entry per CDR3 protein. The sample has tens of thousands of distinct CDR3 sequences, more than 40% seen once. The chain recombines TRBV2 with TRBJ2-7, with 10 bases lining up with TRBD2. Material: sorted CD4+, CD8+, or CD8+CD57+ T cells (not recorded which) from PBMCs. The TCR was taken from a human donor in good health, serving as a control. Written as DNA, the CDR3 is TGTGCCAGCAGTCCTAGCGGGGGCTTTTTTTACGAGCAGTACTTC. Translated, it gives CASSPSGGFFYEQYF. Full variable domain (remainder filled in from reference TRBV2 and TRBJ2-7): EPEVTQTPSHQVTQMGQEVILRCVPISNHLYFYWYRQILGQKVEFLVSFYNNEISEKSEIFDDQFSVERPDGSNFTLKIRSTKLEDSAMYFCASSPSGGFFYEQYFGPGTRLTVT.